This entry is about one T cell receptor (beta chain). Its antigen is still unknown. TCRdb's copy holds only in-frame clones and misses some; the assay was immunoSEQ multiplex PCR. The table has about 68,000 clones, about nine tenths seen once. The data derive from a study of T cell responses to AZD1222 COVID-19 vaccine. The study's findings and limits: Of spike-specific TCRs, nearly half reportedly target regions left unmutated in variants.

The CDR3 is 13 residues long. Germline CDR1 reads SEHNR; CDR2 reads FQNEAQ (reference sequence). Trimming removed 5 bases at V and 6 bases at J, with 13 bases between. This receptor was identified in an adult in good health. The chain links TRBV7-9 to TRBJ1-2; D is unresolved. The source material was peripheral blood, sampled on day 0 of AZD1222 vaccination. The CDR3 here is CASSLERANGYTF. The CDR3 nucleotides are TGTGCCAGCAGCCTTGAGAGGGCCAATGGCTACACCTTC.